This is a list of T cell receptor beta chains from one sample in a study of cytomegalovirus exposure and HLA in healthy donors. The data were produced by immunoSEQ multiplex PCR, yet TCRdb's version contains in-frame clones alone and is incomplete. The sample lists approximately 160,000 clones; around four fifths were seen once. Sequencing was carried out using PBMCs. The source of these receptors is a male donor in good health and CMV-seropositive. The CDR3 runs from the conserved cysteine through the conserved F or W.

j_call v_call cdr3_aa
TRBJ2-1 TRBV9 CASSAARGFSYNEQFF
TRBJ2-2 TRBV11-2 CASTSIIGTSVGELFF
TRBJ1-2 TRBV30 CAWRAARYYGYTF
TRBJ1-3 TRBV4-1 CASSQYGGEPGNTIYF
TRBJ1-4 TRBV6-1 CASSDPGQATNEKLFF
TRBJ1-6 TRBV11-2 CASRSPGQGLHSPLHF
TRBJ2-1 TRBV7-2 CASSLDRGGSYNEQFF
TRBJ2-7 TRBV11-2 CASSLAPRGISYEQYF
TRBJ1-6 TRBV5-6 CANSINRRPNSPLHF
TRBJ2-1 TRBV7-2 CASSRGTSVRNNEQFF
TRBJ1-2 TRBV19 CASSTDHSTGSGYTF
TRBJ1-1 TRBV5-1 CASRSGTGWDTEAFF
TRBJ1-1 TRBV5-6 CASPRRRTAEAFF
TRBJ2-3 TRBV21-1 CASSKDRAGGTDTQYF
TRBJ1-2 TRBV2 CARSSAGNYGYTF
TRBJ2-7 TRBV5-5 CASSYNRDSYEQYF
TRBJ1-1 TRBV6-5 CASSFDGENTEAFF
TRBJ1-1 TRBV7-9 CASSVTRGHVSDTEAFF
TRBJ2-5 TRBV21-1 CASSKWTGNRRETQYF
TRBJ2-5 TRBV7-7 CASSQGTGGPQETQYF
TRBJ2-5 TRBV7-2 CASSLALGWETQYF
TRBJ1-1 TRBV10-3 CAIRSPGPGLSNTEAFF
TRBJ2-5 TRBV5-6 CASSFLRDRVPTRYF
TRBJ2-1 TRBV2 CASSLRGRGGSWEQFF